One and the same sample provided the 27 T cell receptor beta chains below, sequenced in a study of blood T cell repertoires in COVID-19. Clones were read by immunoSEQ multiplex PCR, and TCRdb kept only the in-frame ones, dropping some. Among under 150,000 clones listed, 70% to 90% were seen once. Specimen: peripheral blood. These receptors originate from a woman between 70 and 85 years old who had recovered from COVID-19.

This clone was counted only a few times. This chain connects TRBV7-2 to TRBJ1-2; 7 bases line up with TRBD1. This CDR3 contains 14 residues. Unmatched junction bases numbered 6, after V lost 1 base and J lost 7 bases. Germline CDR1 is SGHTA and CDR2 is FQGNSA. As DNA, the CDR3 is TGTGCCAGCAGCTTAGTTTGGCAGGGGGGTGGCTACACCTTC. It yields the protein CASSLVWQGGGYTF. Variable domain in full (rest from reference TRBV7-2 and TRBJ1-2): GAGVSQSPSNKVTEKGKDVELRCDPISGHTALYWYRQSLGQGLEFLIYFQGNSAPDKSGLPSDRFSAERTGGSVSTLTIQRTQQEDSAVYLCASSLVWQGGGYTFGSGTRLTVV.

This clone is judged medium-sized (0.01 to 0.1%). V usage is TRBV24-1 and J usage is TRBJ2-5, with D possibly being TRBD1 (8 bases). CDR3 size: 15 residues. CDR1 and CDR2 (germline): KGHDR, SFDVKD. Trimming took off 4 bases at V and 9 bases at J, with 20 bases between the two ends. The CDR3 nucleotides read TGTGCCACCAGTGACATGACAGGGGAGGGGTCCCCCCAGTACTTC. Its protein is CATSDMTGEGSPQYF.

This chain connects TRBV7-3 to TRBJ2-3; TRBD2 might be the D (5 bases). V was cut by 3 bases and J by 6 bases, with 10 bases left in between. CDR3 size: 13 residues. Germline-derived CDR1 and CDR2 are SGHTA and FQGTGA. The CDR3 region has the DNA TGTGCCAGCAGCTTCGGGGTAGGGGATACGCAGTATTTT. Protein: CASSFGVGDTQYF.

This clone was counted a single time. CDR3 sequence reads: CASPGTGGVLDNQPQHF. In nucleotides, the CDR3 is TGTGCCAGTCCCGGGACAGGGGGCGTATTGGATAATCAGCCCCAGCATTTT. The chain is built from TRBV19 and TRBJ1-5; 12 bases are a match to TRBD1. The J segment lost 4 bases and the V segment lost 8 bases, leaving 12 bases of the junction unmatched. Germline V gene lookup returns CDR1 LNHDA and CDR2 SQIVND (reference sequence). This CDR3 comprises 17 residues.

In its sample, this clone was seen a few times. V usage is TRBV27 and J usage is TRBJ2-2, with 13 positions matching TRBD2. The J segment lost 4 bases and the V segment lost 3 bases, leaving 11 bases of the junction unmatched. The CDR3 is 19 amino acids. Germline V lookup: CDR1 MNHEY, CDR2 SMNVEV (reference sequence). The CDR3 loop is CASSFQLAGGPWGTGELFF. The CDR3 nucleotides read TGTGCCAGCAGTTTCCAACTAGCGGGGGGGCCATGGGGCACCGGGGAGCTGTTTTTT.

The rearrangement uses TRBV6-1 and TRBJ2-7; 10 bases are a match to TRBD2. The ends lost 1 base at V and 0 bases at J; junction bases unmatched: 9. CDR3 length equals 18 residues. CDR1 is MNHNS and CDR2 is SASEGT in the germline V gene. CDR3 DNA: TGTGCCAGCAGTGAAGAGTTCCTAGCGGGGGTTTACTCCTACGAGCAGTACTTC. Translation gives CASSEEFLAGVYSYEQYF.

The rearrangement joins TRBV11-2 to TRBJ2-3; D is perhaps TRBD2 (5 bases). This CDR3 has 15 residues. Germline lookup yields CDR1 SGHAT and CDR2 FQNNGV. The ends were cut back, 4 bases at V and 2 bases at J, with 13 bases in the middle. The CDR3 sequence: CASSSTRVYTDTQYF. DNA of the CDR3: TGTGCCAGCAGCTCAACGAGGGTATACACAGATACGCAGTATTTT. Using reference TRBV11-2 and TRBJ2-3 for the parts outside the CDR3, the full variable domain is EAGVAQSPRYKIIEKRQSVAFWCNPISGHATLYWYQQILGQGPKLLIQFQNNGVVDDSQLPKDRFSAERLKGVDSTLKIQPAKLEDSAVYLCASSSTRVYTDTQYFGPGTRLTVL.

The rearrangement links TRBV12-3 or TRBV12-4 to TRBJ1-3; D gene uncertain. Between the trimmed V and J ends, which lost 5 bases and 4 bases, there was a span of 6 bases. The CDR3 length is 12 residues. This CDR3 reads CASSEEGNTIYF. The CDR3 nucleotides are TGTGCCAGCAGTGAAGAGGGAAACACCATATATTTT.

This chain links TRBV28 with TRBJ1-1; 9 bases match TRBD1. After removal of 5 bases from V and 4 bases from J, the junction contained 8 bases not matched to a gene. Germline-derived CDR1 and CDR2 are MDHEN and SYDVKM. This CDR3 contains 15 residues. CDR3 loop: CASSPGTGWSTEAFF. The CDR3 nucleotides read TGTGCCAGCAGTCCCGGGACAGGGTGGAGCACTGAAGCTTTCTTT. Combining the CDR3 with reference TRBV28 and TRBJ1-1 gives the whole variable domain DVKVTQSSRYLVKRTGEKVFLECVQDMDHENMFWYRQDPGLGLRLIYFSYDVKMKEKGDIPEGYSVSREKKERFSLILESASTNQTSMYLCASSPGTGWSTEAFFGQGTRLTVV.

The genes are TRBV19 and TRBJ1-1; 8 nucleotides line up with TRBD1. The CDR3 sequence is 17 residues long. The germline gives CDR1 LNHDA, CDR2 SQIVND (reference sequence). With 4 bases clipped from V and 1 base from J, the junction kept 11 bases outside the gene matches. The CDR3 sequence is CASSTRQGTRGNTEAFF. DNA of the CDR3: TGTGCCAGTAGTACCAGACAGGGGACACGGGGGAACACTGAAGCTTTCTTT.

The chain is built from TRBV19 and TRBJ2-7, with 9 positions matching TRBD1. The junction had 6 bases not matched to a gene; V was cut back by 2 bases and J by 7 bases. CDR1 LNHDA and CDR2 SQIVND come from the germline V gene (reference sequence). The CDR3 contains 14 residues. Here the CDR3 DNA reads TGTGCCAGTAGTATACGCCGACAGGGGGGTGAGCAGTACTTC. Amino acids: CASSIRRQGGEQYF.

The chain couples TRBV11-2 to TRBJ1-1; no reliable D call. There are 13 residues in the CDR3. Germline V gives CDR1 SGHAT, CDR2 FQNNGV. Trimming took 0 bases from V and 10 from J, leaving 12 bases between them. CDR3 nucleotide sequence: TGTGCCAGCAGCTTAGATTGGTCCCGGGGAGCTTTCTTT. This translates into CASSLDWSRGAFF.

The chain joins TRBV28 to TRBJ2-5; D unresolved. V lost 2 bases and J 1 base, leaving 8 bases between the germline ends. This CDR3 is built from 14 residues. Germline V gene sequence: CDR1 MDHEN, CDR2 SYDVKM. The CDR3 sequence: CASSLTAAQETQYF. DNA for the CDR3: TGTGCCAGCAGTTTAACCGCGGCCCAAGAGACCCAGTACTTC.

The chain recombines TRBV30 with TRBJ2-3; 7 bases line up with TRBD1. J lost 6 bases, V lost 1 base, and 4 bases had no gene match. The germline V gene encodes CDR1 GTSNPN and CDR2 SVGIG (reference sequence). The CDR3 totals 13 residues. This CDR3 is CAWSADRADTQYF. The CDR3 DNA is TGTGCCTGGAGTGCCGACAGGGCGGATACGCAGTATTTT.

The V call is TRBV10-3, the J call TRBJ1-1, with D uncertain. The germline gives CDR1 ENHRY, CDR2 SYGVKD. Between the trimmed V and J ends, which lost 6 bases and 2 bases, there was a span of 16 bases. This CDR3 comprises 15 residues. The chain's CDR3 is CAIRTRANGNTEAFF. The CDR3 region has the DNA TGTGCCATCAGAACTAGGGCCAACGGCAACACTGAAGCTTTCTTT.

In DNA, the CDR3 is TGCGCCAGCAGCTTACTAGCGGGTGACACCGGGGAGCTGTTTTTT. The encoded protein is CASSLLAGDTGELFF. The V gene is TRBV5-1, the J gene TRBJ2-2; 9 bases are a match to TRBD2. V was pared by 2 bases and J by 3 bases, with 2 bases of the junction left unmatched. CDR3 size: 15 residues. Per germline, CDR1 SGHRS and CDR2 YFSETQ.

This sequence joins TRBV5-6 and TRBJ1-3; 10 bases align to TRBD1. Per germline, CDR1 SGHDT and CDR2 YYEEEE. This CDR3 has 16 residues. V shed 3 bases, J shed 2 bases, and the junction held 5 bases outside the gene matches. This CDR3 is CASSWDRGVAGNTIYF. CDR3 DNA: TGTGCCAGCAGCTGGGACAGGGGAGTCGCTGGAAACACCATATATTTT.

This sequence joins TRBV2 and TRBJ2-3; D unresolved. The germline V and J ends were trimmed by 3 bases and 6 bases, with 16 bases remaining between them. Germline V CDR1 and CDR2: SNHLY, FYNNEI. CDR3 length: 15 amino acids. The CDR3 region has the DNA TGTGCCAGCAGTGATGGGCACGGCCCGACCGATACGCAGTATTTT. Its translation is CASSDGHGPTDTQYF.

The chain joins TRBV5-6 to TRBJ2-1; TRBD2 agrees at 15 bases. This CDR3 region has 14 residues. Germline-derived CDR1 and CDR2 are SGHDT and YYEEEE. V shed 4 bases and J 12 bases; nucleotides not matched to a gene: 5. The CDR3 DNA is TGTGCCAGCAGCCTCGGGACTAGCGGGAGGTGGCAGTTCTTC. This encodes CASSLGTSGRWQFF.

The chain employs TRBV7-3 and TRBJ2-5; 12 bases match TRBD2. CDR1 is SGHTA, CDR2 FQGTGA, per germline. Trimming removed 5 bases from V and 1 base from J; junction bases left unmatched: 8. This CDR3 spans 17 amino acids. Written as DNA, the CDR3 is TGTGCCAGCAGCCCAACCGGACTAGCGGGACTCCAAGAGACCCAGTACTTC. Its protein is CASSPTGLAGLQETQYF.

The rearrangement joins TRBV19 to TRBJ2-5, with TRBD2 identical over 11 bases. Germline V gene lookup returns CDR1 LNHDA and CDR2 SQIVND (reference sequence). The CDR3 loop spans 19 amino acids. The V and J ends lost 0 bases and 7 bases, in that order; junction bases with no gene match: 16. Written as DNA, the CDR3 is TGTGCCAGTAGTATAGATAGGTCTAGCGGGAGGCCGAGAGATGGGACCCAGTACTTC. Residues: CASSIDRSSGRPRDGTQYF.

This clone was counted between two and nine times. The V gene is TRBV19, the J gene TRBJ2-3; D is unresolved. Germline lookup yields CDR1 LNHDA and CDR2 SQIVND (reference sequence). Trimming removed 3 bases at V and 6 bases at J, with 10 bases between. This CDR3 has 13 amino acids. The CDR3 DNA reads TGTGCCAGTAGTATTAAGACTTACGATACGCAGTATTTT. As protein: CASSIKTYDTQYF. The variable domain in full, with the rest retrieved from reference TRBV19 and TRBJ2-3, is DGGITQSPKYLFRKEGQNVTLSCEQNLNHDAMYWYRQDPGQGLRLIYYSQIVNDFQKGDIAEGYSVSREKKESFPLTVTSAQKNPTAFYLCASSIKTYDTQYFGPGTRLTVL.

This clone was counted a single time. The chain is built from TRBV20-1 and TRBJ2-5; 11 positions match TRBD1. The CDR3 is made up of 15 amino acids. With 3 bases clipped from V and 4 bases from J, the junction kept 7 bases outside the gene matches. Germline values: CDR1 DFQATT, CDR2 SNEGSKA (reference sequence). CDR3 nucleotides: TGCAGTGCTAGTGGTGGGACAGGGGGGAGAGAGACCCAGTACTTC. Encoded protein: CSASGGTGGRETQYF.

This clone was recorded a few times. This chain links TRBV30 with TRBJ1-1; a possible D gene is TRBD1 (5 bases). The V gene lost 5 bases and the J gene lost 7 bases, with 11 bases spanning the gap. The germline gives CDR1 GTSNPN, CDR2 SVGIG (reference sequence). The CDR3 covers 11 residues. The CDR3 DNA reads as TGTGCCTGGGGTGACAGATATGAAGCTTTCTTT. It encodes CAWGDRYEAFF.

The rearrangement links TRBV7-2 to TRBJ2-3; 9 nucleotides match TRBD2. Germline values: CDR1 SGHTA, CDR2 FQGNSA. After removal of 5 bases from V and 2 bases from J, the junction contained 14 bases not matched to a gene. The CDR3 consists of 18 residues. CDR3 nucleotide sequence: TGTGCCAGCAGCCCTCGTGGGCTAGCGGGACCACCCACAGATACGCAGTATTTT. Its translation is CASSPRGLAGPPTDTQYF.

Comments on this clone: The sample contains more than one DNA sequence encoding this CDR3. The J gene is TRBJ1-5, the V gene TRBV12-3 or TRBV12-4; D is unresolved. This CDR3 is 13 amino acids long. V lost 3 bases and J lost 4, with 7 bases in between. This chain's CDR3 is CASSFRENQPQHF. Here the CDR3 DNA reads TGTGCCAGCAGTTTTAGGGAGAATCAGCCCCAGCATTTT.

The chain combines TRBV24-1 with TRBJ2-3, with D perhaps TRBD2 (6 bases). V lost 9 bases and J 2 bases, leaving 14 bases between the germline ends. Germline V gene data show CDR1 as KGHDR and CDR2 as SFDVKD. The CDR3 spans 14 residues. CDR3 in amino acids: CATSGTDHTDTQYF. The DNA of the CDR3 is TGTGCCACCTCAGGGACTGACCACACAGATACGCAGTATTTT.